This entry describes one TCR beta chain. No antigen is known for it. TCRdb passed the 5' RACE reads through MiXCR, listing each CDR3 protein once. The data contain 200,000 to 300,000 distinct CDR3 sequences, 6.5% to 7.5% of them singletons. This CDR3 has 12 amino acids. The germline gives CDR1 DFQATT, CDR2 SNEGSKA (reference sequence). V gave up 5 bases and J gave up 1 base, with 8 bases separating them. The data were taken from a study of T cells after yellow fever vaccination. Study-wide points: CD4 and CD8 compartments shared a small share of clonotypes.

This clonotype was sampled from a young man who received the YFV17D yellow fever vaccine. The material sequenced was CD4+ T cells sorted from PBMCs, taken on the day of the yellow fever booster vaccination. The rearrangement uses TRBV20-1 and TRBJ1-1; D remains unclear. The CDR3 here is CSAVRGNTEAFF. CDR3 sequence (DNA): TGCAGTGCTGTTCGGGGGAACACTGAAGCTTTCTTT.